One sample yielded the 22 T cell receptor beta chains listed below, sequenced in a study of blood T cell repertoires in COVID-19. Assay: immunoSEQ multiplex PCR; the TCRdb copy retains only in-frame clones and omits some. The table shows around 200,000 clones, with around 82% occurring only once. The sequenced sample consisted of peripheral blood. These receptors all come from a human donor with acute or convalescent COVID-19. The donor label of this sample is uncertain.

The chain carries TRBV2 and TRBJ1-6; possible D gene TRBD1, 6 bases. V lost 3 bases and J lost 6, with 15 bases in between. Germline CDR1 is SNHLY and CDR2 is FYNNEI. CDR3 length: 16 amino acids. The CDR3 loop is CASSEVQGRGNSPLHF. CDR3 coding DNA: TGTGCCAGCAGTGAGGTTCAAGGCAGGGGTAATTCACCCCTCCACTTT.

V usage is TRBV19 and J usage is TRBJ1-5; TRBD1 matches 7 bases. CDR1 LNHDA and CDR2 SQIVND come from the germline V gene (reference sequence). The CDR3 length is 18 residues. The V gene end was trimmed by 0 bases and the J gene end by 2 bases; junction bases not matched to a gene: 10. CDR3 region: CASSIDLRGRGGNQPQHF. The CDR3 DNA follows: TGTGCCAGTAGTATAGATCTCCGTGGCAGGGGGGGCAATCAGCCCCAGCATTTT.

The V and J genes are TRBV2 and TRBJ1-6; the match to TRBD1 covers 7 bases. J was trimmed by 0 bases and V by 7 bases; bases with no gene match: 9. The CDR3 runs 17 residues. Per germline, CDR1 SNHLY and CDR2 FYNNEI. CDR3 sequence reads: CASKRSQGNSYNSPLHF. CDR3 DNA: TGTGCCAGCAAGCGCTCACAGGGGAACTCCTATAATTCACCCCTCCACTTT. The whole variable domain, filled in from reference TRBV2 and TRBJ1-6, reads EPEVTQTPSHQVTQMGQEVILRCVPISNHLYFYWYRQILGQKVEFLVSFYNNEISEKSEIFDDQFSVERPDGSNFTLKIRSTKLEDSAMYFCASKRSQGNSYNSPLHFGNGTRLTVT.

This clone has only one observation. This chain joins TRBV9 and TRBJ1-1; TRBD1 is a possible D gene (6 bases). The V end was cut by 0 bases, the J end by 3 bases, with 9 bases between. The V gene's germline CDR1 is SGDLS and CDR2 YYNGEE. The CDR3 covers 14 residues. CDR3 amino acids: CASSVEQGDTEAFF. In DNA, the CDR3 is TGTGCCAGCAGCGTAGAACAGGGCGACACTGAAGCTTTCTTT. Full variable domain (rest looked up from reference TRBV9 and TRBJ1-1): DSGVTQTPKHLITATGQRVTLRCSPRSGDLSVYWYQQSLDQGLQFLIQYYNGEERAKGNILERFSAQQFPDLHSELNLSSLELGDSALYFCASSVEQGDTEAFFGQGTRLTVV.

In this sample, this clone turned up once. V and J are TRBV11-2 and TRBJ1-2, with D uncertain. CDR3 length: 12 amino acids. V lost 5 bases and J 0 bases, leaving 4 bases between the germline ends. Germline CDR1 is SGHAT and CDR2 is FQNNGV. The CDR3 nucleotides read TGTGCCAGCAGCGAGGCTAACTATGGCTACACCTTC. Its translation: CASSEANYGYTF.

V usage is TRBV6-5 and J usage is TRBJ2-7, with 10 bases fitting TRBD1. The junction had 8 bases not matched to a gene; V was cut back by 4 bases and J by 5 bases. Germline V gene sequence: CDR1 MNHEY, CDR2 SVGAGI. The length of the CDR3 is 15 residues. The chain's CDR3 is CASSSGDRGLDEQYF. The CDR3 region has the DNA TGTGCCAGCAGTTCTGGGGACAGGGGCCTTGACGAGCAGTACTTC.

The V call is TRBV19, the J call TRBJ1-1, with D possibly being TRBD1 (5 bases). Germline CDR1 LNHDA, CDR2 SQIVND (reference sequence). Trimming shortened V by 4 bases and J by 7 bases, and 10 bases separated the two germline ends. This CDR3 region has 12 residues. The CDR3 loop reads CASSTGLSEAFF. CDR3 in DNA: TGTGCCAGTAGTACAGGGCTCAGTGAAGCTTTCTTT.

CDR3 residues: CASSKPGQGARQYF. Here the CDR3 DNA reads TGTGCCAGCAGTAAACCGGGACAGGGGGCTAGGCAGTACTTC. The chain couples TRBV28 to TRBJ2-7; 12 nucleotides agree with TRBD1. This CDR3 contains 14 residues. J lost 9 bases, V lost 5 bases, and 8 bases had no gene match. Germline lookup yields CDR1 MDHEN and CDR2 SYDVKM.

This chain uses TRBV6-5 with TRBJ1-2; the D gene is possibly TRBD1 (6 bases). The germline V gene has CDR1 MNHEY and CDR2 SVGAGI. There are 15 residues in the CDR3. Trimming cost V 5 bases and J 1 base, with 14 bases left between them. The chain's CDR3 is CASSPTGRSNYGYTF. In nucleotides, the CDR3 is TGTGCCAGCAGTCCTACAGGGCGAAGTAACTATGGCTACACCTTC.

In DNA, the CDR3 is TGTGCCAGCAGCCAGACCGGGACAGGGGCGCACGAGCAGTACTTC. The encoded protein is CASSQTGTGAHEQYF. The chain has TRBV28 and TRBJ2-7; 10 bases match TRBD1. The V gene end was trimmed by 6 bases and the J gene end by 5 bases; junction bases not matched to a gene: 10. The CDR3 runs to 15 residues. Germline CDR1 MDHEN, CDR2 SYDVKM.

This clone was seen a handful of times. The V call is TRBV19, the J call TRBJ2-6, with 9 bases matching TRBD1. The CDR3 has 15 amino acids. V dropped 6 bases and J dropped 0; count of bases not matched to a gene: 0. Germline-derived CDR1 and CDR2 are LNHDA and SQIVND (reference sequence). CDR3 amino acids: CASRGQGSGANVLTF. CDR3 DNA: TGTGCCAGTAGGGGACAGGGCTCTGGGGCCAACGTCCTGACTTTC. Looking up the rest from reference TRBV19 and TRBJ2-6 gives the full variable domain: DGGITQSPKYLFRKEGQNVTLSCEQNLNHDAMYWYRQDPGQGLRLIYYSQIVNDFQKGDIAEGYSVSREKKESFPLTVTSAQKNPTAFYLCASRGQGSGANVLTFGAGSRLTVL.

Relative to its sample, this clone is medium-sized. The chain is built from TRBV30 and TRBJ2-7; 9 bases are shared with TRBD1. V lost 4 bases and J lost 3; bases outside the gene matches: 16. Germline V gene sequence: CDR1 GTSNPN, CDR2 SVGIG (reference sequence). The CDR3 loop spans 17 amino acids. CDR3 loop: CAWTGQGSGRGNYEQYF. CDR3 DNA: TGTGCCTGGACCGGACAGGGGTCTGGTAGAGGAAACTACGAGCAGTACTTC.

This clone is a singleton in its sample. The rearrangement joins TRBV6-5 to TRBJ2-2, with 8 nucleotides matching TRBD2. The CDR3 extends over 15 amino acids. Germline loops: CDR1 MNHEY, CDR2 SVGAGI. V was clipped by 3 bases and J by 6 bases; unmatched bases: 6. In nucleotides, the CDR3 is TGTGCCAGCAGTTATCGGCCAGCGGGAGCCGGGGAGCTGTTTTTT. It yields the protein CASSYRPAGAGELFF.

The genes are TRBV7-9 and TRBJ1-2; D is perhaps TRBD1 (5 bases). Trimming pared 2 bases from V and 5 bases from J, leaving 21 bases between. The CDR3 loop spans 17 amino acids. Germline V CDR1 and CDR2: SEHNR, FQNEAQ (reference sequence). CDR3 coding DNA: TGTGCCAGCAGCTTATCGCTGGGCAGGGATGGTGGGTATGGCTACACCTTC. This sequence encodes CASSLSLGRDGGYGYTF.

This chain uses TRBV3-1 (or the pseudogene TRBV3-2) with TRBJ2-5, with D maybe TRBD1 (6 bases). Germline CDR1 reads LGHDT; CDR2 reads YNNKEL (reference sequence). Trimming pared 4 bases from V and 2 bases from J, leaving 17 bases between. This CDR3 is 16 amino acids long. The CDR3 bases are TGTGCCAGCAGCCCACGAAACGGACAGAAACAAGAGACCCAGTACTTC. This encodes CASSPRNGQKQETQYF.

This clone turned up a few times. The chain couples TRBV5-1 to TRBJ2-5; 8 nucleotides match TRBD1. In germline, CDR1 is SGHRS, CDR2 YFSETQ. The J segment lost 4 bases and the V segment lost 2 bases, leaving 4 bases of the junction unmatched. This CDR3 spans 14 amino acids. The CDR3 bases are TGCGCCAGCAGCTTCGGGACAGGCCTAGAGACCCAGTACTTC. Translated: CASSFGTGLETQYF.

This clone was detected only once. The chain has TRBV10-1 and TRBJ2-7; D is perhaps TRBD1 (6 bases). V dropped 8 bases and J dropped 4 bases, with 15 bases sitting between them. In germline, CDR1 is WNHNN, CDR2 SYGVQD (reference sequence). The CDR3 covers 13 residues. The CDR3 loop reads CASQHREGYEQYF. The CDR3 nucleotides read TGCGCCAGCCAGCACAGGGAAGGGTACGAGCAGTACTTC.

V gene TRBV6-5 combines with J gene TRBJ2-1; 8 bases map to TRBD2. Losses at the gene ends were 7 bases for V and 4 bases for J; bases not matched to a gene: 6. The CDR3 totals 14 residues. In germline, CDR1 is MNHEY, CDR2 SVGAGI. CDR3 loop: CASTSGGRYNEQFF. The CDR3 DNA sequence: TGTGCCAGCACTTCGGGAGGGCGGTACAATGAGCAGTTCTTC.

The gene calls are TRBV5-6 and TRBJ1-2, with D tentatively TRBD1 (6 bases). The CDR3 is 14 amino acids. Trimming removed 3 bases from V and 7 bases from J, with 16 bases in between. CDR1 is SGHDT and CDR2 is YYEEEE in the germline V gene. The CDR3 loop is CASSSQTGNRGYTF. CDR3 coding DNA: TGTGCCAGCAGCTCCCAGACAGGCAATCGTGGCTACACCTTC. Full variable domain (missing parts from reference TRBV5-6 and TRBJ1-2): DAGVTQSPTHLIKTRGQQVTLRCSPKSGHDTVSWYQQALGQGPQFIFQYYEEEERQRGNFPDRFSGHQFPNYSSELNVNALLLGDSALYLCASSSQTGNRGYTFGSGTRLTVV.

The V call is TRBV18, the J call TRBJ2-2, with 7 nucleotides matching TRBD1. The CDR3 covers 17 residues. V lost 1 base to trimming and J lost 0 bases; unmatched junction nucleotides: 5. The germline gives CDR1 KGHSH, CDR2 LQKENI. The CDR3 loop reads CASSPRAGGSNTGELFF. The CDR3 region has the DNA TGTGCCAGCTCACCACGGGCAGGGGGATCGAACACCGGGGAGCTGTTTTTT.

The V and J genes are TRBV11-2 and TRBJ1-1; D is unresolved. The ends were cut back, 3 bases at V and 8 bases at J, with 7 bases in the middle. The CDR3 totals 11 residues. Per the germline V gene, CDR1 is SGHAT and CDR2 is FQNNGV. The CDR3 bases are TGTGCCAGCAGCTTTGGGCAGGAAGCTTTCTTT. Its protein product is CASSFGQEAFF. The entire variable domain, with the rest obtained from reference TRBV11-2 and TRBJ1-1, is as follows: EAGVAQSPRYKIIEKRQSVAFWCNPISGHATLYWYQQILGQGPKLLIQFQNNGVVDDSQLPKDRFSAERLKGVDSTLKIQPAKLEDSAVYLCASSFGQEAFFGQGTRLTVV.

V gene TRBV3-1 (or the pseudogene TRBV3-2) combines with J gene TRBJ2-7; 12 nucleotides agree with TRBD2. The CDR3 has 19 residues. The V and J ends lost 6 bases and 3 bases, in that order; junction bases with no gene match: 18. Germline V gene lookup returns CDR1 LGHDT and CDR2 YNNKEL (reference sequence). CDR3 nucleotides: TGTGCCAGCAGGCCTGCTAAGGGCCTAGCGGGGGGGCCGCTCTACGAGCAGTACTTC. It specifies CASRPAKGLAGGPLYEQYF.